Following are 2 T cell receptor beta chains from one sample sequenced in a study of control samples from healthy donors and cancer patients. Some clones are missing from TCRdb's copy, which holds only in-frame ones; the method was immunoSEQ multiplex PCR. The sample lists some 410,000 clones, over 75% occurring once. The sequencing sample was made of PBMCs. These receptors were collected from a man aged 40-49 years with head and neck cancer.

This chain's CDR3 is CASSTGTSLYEQYF. In nucleotides, the CDR3 is TGTGCCAGCAGCACCGGGACTAGCTTATACGAGCAGTACTTC. The J gene is TRBJ2-7, the V gene TRBV27; 9 nucleotides align to TRBD2. V lost 6 bases, J lost 4 bases, and 7 bases stayed unmatched. The CDR3 consists of 14 residues. Germline CDR1 is MNHEY and CDR2 is SMNVEV (reference sequence).

The chain couples TRBV6-4 to TRBJ2-7; D is possibly TRBD1 or TRBD2 (5 bases each). CDR3 size: 12 residues. Germline V gene data show CDR1 as MRHNA and CDR2 as SNTAGT. V lost 2 bases, J lost 7 bases, and 9 bases lay in between. The CDR3 spells CASSDVGGEQYF. The CDR3 bases are TGTGCCAGCAGTGACGTTGGGGGTGAGCAGTACTTC.